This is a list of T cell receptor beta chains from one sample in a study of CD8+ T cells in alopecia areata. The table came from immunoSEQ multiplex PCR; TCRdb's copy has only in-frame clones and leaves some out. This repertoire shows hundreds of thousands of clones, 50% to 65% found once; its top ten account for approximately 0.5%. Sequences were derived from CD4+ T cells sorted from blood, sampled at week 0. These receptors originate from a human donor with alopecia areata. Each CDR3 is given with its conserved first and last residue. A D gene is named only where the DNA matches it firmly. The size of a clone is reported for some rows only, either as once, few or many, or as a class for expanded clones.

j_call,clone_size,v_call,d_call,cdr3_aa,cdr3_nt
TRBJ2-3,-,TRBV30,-,CAWRDSADTQYF,TGTGCCTGGAGGGACTCAGCAGATACGCAGTATTTT
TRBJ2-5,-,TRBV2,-,CASRIQETQYF,TGTGCCAGCAGGATCCAAGAGACCCAGTACTTC
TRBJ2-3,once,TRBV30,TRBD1,CAWSGQGAVTDTQYF,TGTGCCTGGAGCGGACAGGGGGCCGTCACAGATACGCAGTATTTT
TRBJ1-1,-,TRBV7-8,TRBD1,CASSSGQGGNTEAFF,TGTGCCAGCAGCTCCGGACAGGGAGGGAACACTGAAGCTTTCTTT
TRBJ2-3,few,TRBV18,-,CASSQDGRTDTQYF,TGTGCCAGCTCACAGGACGGTCGCACAGATACGCAGTATTTT
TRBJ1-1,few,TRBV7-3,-,CASSPIVGNTEAFF,TGTGCCAGCAGCCCCATTGTGGGGAACACTGAAGCTTTCTTT
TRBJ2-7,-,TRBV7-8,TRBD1,CASSSRRQGSYEQYF,TGTGCCAGCAGCTCCAGACGACAGGGATCCTACGAGCAGTACTTC
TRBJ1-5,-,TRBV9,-,CASSVEAGADQPQHF,TGTGCCAGCAGCGTAGAGGCAGGAGCCGATCAGCCCCAGCATTTT
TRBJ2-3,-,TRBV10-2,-,CASTLQVEGTDTQYF,TGCGCCAGCACCTTACAGGTCGAGGGCACAGATACGCAGTATTTT
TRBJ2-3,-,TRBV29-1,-,CSGCRGFGTDTQYF,TGCAGCGGATGTCGGGGGTTTGGCACAGATACGCAGTATTTT